The T cell receptor beta chain described here comes from a study of beta chain features in type 1 diabetes (dated by TCRdb to 2016 to 2018). Some background on the complete study: No differences in mean age, gender distribution, total cell number or subset yield were found between patients and healthy donors. Across all samples, 90 million to 130 million sorted cells were examined, and cell number per subset correlated strongly with RNA yield. The study compared the TCRB repertoires of sorted circulating CD4+ T cell subsets in recently diagnosed type 1 diabetes patients with those in matched healthy donors. Regulatory and stem cell-like memory subsets were isolated from only 8 patients and 8 healthy donors, whereas naive and central memory subsets came from all 30 or so donors.

Trimming at the junction amounts to 6 bases on V and 10 bases on J, and the germline ends lie 10 bases apart. Inclusive of the bounding cysteine and phenylalanine, the CDR3 is 10 residues long. Of the read, only the CDR3 DNA is kept; its 30 bases are in frame from base 1. CDR1 and CDR2 (DFQATT, SNEGSKA) derive from the germline V gene (reference sequence). The High Capacity cDNA Reverse Transcription Kit was used to reverse transcribe all of the isolated RNA, meaning that expressed TCRB transcripts were what got sequenced. Deep immunoSEQ sequencing was performed on naive, central memory and regulatory T cell samples, with an average of about 4 million total reads per sample. After sorted cells were lysed in RLT buffer, RNA was extracted with DNase-treated RNeasy Micro or Mini kits, with the choice depending on cell number. Each cell subset was processed on its own to prevent cross-contamination, while patient and healthy donor samples were processed together. The immunoSEQ multiplex PCR was used to amplify TCRB sequences from cDNA, yielding 87-bp fragments that span the CDR3 region. The amplicons were sequenced using the Illumina HiSeq platform. Concerning the study's data processing: PCR bias was corrected computationally using synthetic template baselines, and reads within Hamming distance 2 were collapsed, with unmergeable singletons discarded. Reads were aligned against IMGT to assign V, D and J genes, CDR3 length and insertions or deletions at six rearrangement sites. Within each subset, clonotype counts were normalized to sorted cell number, after which true diversity and Gini coefficients were computed with the tcR R package. The overlap coefficient, calculated on TCRB nucleotide sequences, was used to measure repertoire sharing. This immuneACCESS table, as held by TCRdb, lists in-frame sequences with V and J called but not all clones. Of the missing ones, under half trace to an unresolved V gene in checked studies; the others have no known cause. Clone size and the V and J calls come from that table; the DNA yielded D and trimming. Recorded for this sample are about 320,000 clones; 13% to 15% of them occurred a single time. The biggest ten clones account for 5.5% to 7.5% of the sample.

From each donor, a single peripheral blood sample of about 110 mL on average was drawn into heparinised tubes. A BD FACSAria II was used to sort naive, central memory, regulatory and stem cell-like memory CD4+ T cells with a panel that included CD45RO, CCR7, CD25, CD127, CD95 and CD27. A purity above 98% was achieved for all sorted populations. PBMCs were isolated right away by Lymphoprep density gradient centrifugation and were stained directly, without culture. Samples were stained and sorted in pairs, with one healthy donor and one patient per experiment, so that batch effects were minimized. Points the paper makes about the study in general: A moderate but significant shortening of TCRB CDR3 length was observed in type 1 diabetes patients in all four CD4+ subsets. Because cDNA rather than genomic DNA was sequenced, highly expressing activated cells could have been over-represented, although no difference in activation and CD3 levels was found between groups. PCR might favor shorter templates, but patient and control samples were amplified and corrected together, so any skew would affect both groups equally. Patients with type 1 diabetes made fewer insertions and deleted more nucleotides at VDJ recombination sites, implying thymic rearrangement abnormalities. Because the HLA sub-analyses included only small numbers of individuals, any influence of HLA type on TCRB rearrangement was left unresolved. The naive, central memory and regulatory TCRB repertoires appeared to resemble one another more closely among patients than among healthy donors.

With regard to this clone: This clone's antigen is unknown. Base qualities are not at hand, and no much larger clone is one base apart.

Material: central memory CD4+ T cells from blood. The sequence derives from a man between 25 and 39 years old in good health. Recombination connected TRBV20-1 to TRBJ2-1; 5 matching bases give a weak D call of TRBD2. In nucleotides, the sequence is TGCAGTGCGGGCACTAGAGAGCAGTTCTTC. This sequence encodes CSAGTREQFF.